The rows below give T cell receptor beta chains drawn from one sample of a study of identical twins. In TCRdb, the 5' RACE reads were re-called with MiXCR into one record per CDR3 protein. The table lists about 200,000 distinct CDR3 sequences, 6.5% of them singletons. These data were also filed under a second study, of T cells expressing NK-cell markers.

Material for sequencing was CD8+ T cells sorted from blood. Receptors originate from a woman aged 18 to 35 in good health. Each CDR3 is given with its conserved first and last residue.

v_gene: TRBV3-1; CDR3aa: CASSQDAGVGTEAFF
v_gene: TRBV7-9; CDR3aa: CASYPDDTDTQYF
v_gene: TRBV5-5; CDR3aa: CASSLGGYRPFTDTQYF
v_gene: TRBV19; CDR3aa: CASSRSHSTKNTEAFF
v_gene: TRBV6-1; CDR3aa: CASSEIGSSYNEQFF
v_gene: TRBV11-3; CDR3aa: CASSLDRGRERETQYF
v_gene: TRBV12-3/TRBV12-4; CDR3aa: CASSSGLGYNEQFF
v_gene: TRBV12-5; CDR3aa: CASGLPRRDSYEQYF
v_gene: TRBV7-7; CDR3aa: CASSLALPETQYF
v_gene: TRBV3-1; CDR3aa: CASSQESGPGETQYF
v_gene: TRBV11-2; CDR3aa: CASSYGQGAETQYF
v_gene: TRBV20-1; CDR3aa: CSARVGYDGYTF
v_gene: TRBV2; CDR3aa: CASRRTSGGDRNGELFF
v_gene: TRBV5-5; CDR3aa: CASSLGQGRVDTQYF
v_gene: TRBV7-9; CDR3aa: CASSLEYAGELFF
v_gene: TRBV7-2; CDR3aa: CASSPRLAGVGETQYF
v_gene: TRBV5-5; CDR3aa: CASSLGLSVNTEAFF
v_gene: TRBV19; CDR3aa: CASSTGTATNEKLFF
v_gene: TRBV11-2; CDR3aa: CASSSRKTGQGIAGELFF
v_gene: TRBV3-1; CDR3aa: CASSQELDIEPYEQYF
v_gene: TRBV7-6; CDR3aa: CASSLAGWDIQYF
v_gene: TRBV4-3; CDR3aa: CASSQAPWTSGSPLTYEQYF
v_gene: TRBV15; CDR3aa: CATSRDRGPGQPQHF
v_gene: TRBV7-9; CDR3aa: CASSWQGFETQYF
v_gene: TRBV5-1; CDR3aa: CASSLRGRGDSDTQYF
v_gene: TRBV10-3; CDR3aa: CAIRGPGPYNEQFF
v_gene: TRBV20-1; CDR3aa: CSAISTGGYTF
v_gene: TRBV7-8; CDR3aa: CASSARGTYNEQFF
v_gene: TRBV7-2; CDR3aa: CASSLAGLLPWGHSSYEQYF
v_gene: TRBV30; CDR3aa: CAWSALAINEQFF
v_gene: TRBV11-2; CDR3aa: CASSLGDGPYEQYF
v_gene: TRBV12-3/TRBV12-4; CDR3aa: CASSFEGAPHEQYF
v_gene: TRBV20-1; CDR3aa: CSARDGRGRGRQPQHF
v_gene: TRBV20-1; CDR3aa: CSADSGGAPDTQYF
v_gene: TRBV2; CDR3aa: CARRGRQDFEQYF
v_gene: TRBV21-1; CDR3aa: CASSKATNPRETQYF
v_gene: TRBV27; CDR3aa: CASRAGGRNDEQFF
v_gene: TRBV7-8; CDR3aa: CASSPTGYNSPLHF
v_gene: TRBV5-5; CDR3aa: CASSLAGLATNTGELFF
v_gene: TRBV4-2; CDR3aa: CASSPTPTRQETQYF
v_gene: TRBV29-1; CDR3aa: CSAEGGTSYNEQFF
v_gene: TRBV9; CDR3aa: CASSYVAGGRLNEQFF